Following are 23 T cell receptor beta chains from one sample sequenced in a study of blood T cells in healthy people across ages. A second roughly 7 to 12 cycle PCR used barcoded and J-beta primers. TCRdb analysed the 5' RACE reads with MiXCR anew, one entry per CDR3 protein. The table shows 870,000 or so distinct CDR3 sequences, with around 28% occurring only once. The specimen sequenced was blood. Every receptor here comes from an elderly woman in good health.

With respect to this clonotype: A much larger clone differs from this one at a single base, so this may be a read error. This chain uses TRBV2 with TRBJ2-4; 7 positions match TRBD1. This CDR3 is built from 16 residues. The V and J ends lost 6 bases and 10 bases, in that order; junction bases with no gene match: 18. CDR1 is SNHLY and CDR2 is FYNNEI in the germline V gene. The CDR3 region is CASRQRGLSLTEIQYF. The DNA for the CDR3 is TGTGCCAGCAGGCAAAGGGGGCTATCCCTCACGGAGATTCAGTACTTC.

To note about this clonotype: This clone may be a read error of a much larger clone one base away. This chain joins TRBV7-2 and TRBJ2-7; 10 nucleotides align to TRBD2. The CDR3 covers 16 residues. V shed 0 bases, J shed 7 bases, and the junction held 9 bases outside the gene matches. From germline, CDR1 is SGHTA and CDR2 FQGNSA. CDR3 in amino acids: CASSLAPSGGGHEQYF. CDR3 in DNA: TGTGCCAGCAGCTTAGCCCCTAGCGGGGGCGGGCATGAGCAGTACTTC.

In regard to this clonotype: This may come from a read error, since a much larger clone is one base off. The CDR3 loop reads CAWSAGGDEQFF. Written as DNA, the CDR3 is TGTGCCTGGAGTGCAGGGGGCGATGAGCAGTTCTTC. The chain uses TRBV30 and TRBJ2-1, with 8 nucleotides matching TRBD1. The CDR3 extends over 12 amino acids. CDR1 is GTSNPN and CDR2 is SVGIG in the germline V gene (reference sequence). The V gene end was trimmed by 1 base and the J gene end by 8 bases; junction bases not matched to a gene: 1.

This clonotype was found many times. The genes are TRBV12-3 or TRBV12-4 and TRBJ2-1; 11 bases line up with TRBD2. V dropped 6 bases and J dropped 8; count of bases not matched to a gene: 12. This CDR3 spans 16 amino acids. The CDR3 region is CASSRTSGSGVDEQFF. Here the CDR3 DNA reads TGTGCCAGCAGCCGGACTAGCGGGTCGGGCGTGGATGAGCAGTTCTTC.

There are a few counts of this clonotype. This may arise from a read error, as a much more abundant clone is one base away. J is TRBJ2-6 and V is TRBV7-2, with D perhaps matching TRBD1 (6 bases). The CDR3 is made up of 15 amino acids. Per germline, CDR1 SGHTA and CDR2 FQGNSA. CDR3 DNA sequence: TGTGCCAGCAGCTTAGGGGGGCCTGGGGCCAACGTCCGGACTTTC. This sequence encodes CASSLGGPGANVRTF.

The chain uses TRBV5-4 and TRBJ1-5; TRBD1 aligns across 7 bases. J gave up 3 bases and V 4 bases, and 13 bases lay outside the gene matches. Germline V gene data show CDR1 as SGHNT and CDR2 as YYREEE (reference sequence). This CDR3 is built from 17 residues. In DNA form, the CDR3 reads TGTGCCAGCAGCCTAAGACAGGGAAGATTTGACAATCAGCCCCAGCATTTT. Translation: CASSLRQGRFDNQPQHF.

This clonotype was recorded many times. This chain uses TRBV27 with TRBJ2-1; TRBD2 matches 9 bases. V lost 2 bases and J lost 5; bases outside the gene matches: 4. In germline, CDR1 is MNHEY, CDR2 SMNVEV (reference sequence). This CDR3 is built from 15 residues. CDR3 region: CASSLAGGNHNEQFF. For the CDR3, the DNA is TGTGCCAGCAGTTTAGCGGGGGGGAACCACAATGAGCAGTTCTTC.

This clonotype was recorded a few times. The genes are TRBV27 and TRBJ1-1; 8 bases fit TRBD1. The CDR3 loop spans 15 amino acids. CDR1 is MNHEY and CDR2 is SMNVEV in the germline V gene (reference sequence). The junction had 10 bases not matched to a gene; V was cut back by 5 bases and J by 5 bases. This chain's CDR3 is CASSHDLRGPTEAFF. CDR3 bases: TGTGCCAGCAGTCATGACCTCAGGGGGCCTACTGAAGCTTTCTTT.

The table lists this clonotype with a few counts. This chain uses TRBV7-9 with TRBJ1-3; D gene ambiguous. The V gene's germline CDR1 is SEHNR and CDR2 FQNEAQ (reference sequence). Trimming removed 5 bases at V and 4 bases at J, with 12 bases between. This CDR3 spans 14 amino acids. CDR3 DNA: TGTGCCAGCAGCCCACGGGGAGCAGGAAACACCATATATTTT. As protein: CASSPRGAGNTIYF.

This clonotype has more than one count but fewer than ten. The chain joins TRBV7-9 to TRBJ2-2, with D perhaps assigned TRBD1 or TRBD2 (5 bases each). This CDR3 comprises 15 residues. V was clipped by 5 bases and J by 0 bases, with 10 bases between them. Germline V gene data show CDR1 as SEHNR and CDR2 as FQNEAQ (reference sequence). Written as DNA, the CDR3 is TGTGCCAGCAGCGGTCGGGACCCGAACACCGGGGAGCTGTTTTTT. This gives the protein CASSGRDPNTGELFF.

In the case of this clonotype: A much larger clone is a single base away; this may be a read error. This sequence joins TRBV2 and TRBJ2-5, with D perhaps assigned TRBD1 or TRBD2 (5 bases each). V lost 5 bases to trimming and J lost 4 bases, with 14 bases between them. This CDR3 spans 14 amino acids. The germline V gene has CDR1 SNHLY and CDR2 FYNNEI. This CDR3 is CASSMGTAPETQYF. The CDR3 bases are TGTGCCAGCAGTATGGGGACGGCCCCAGAGACCCAGTACTTC.

This clonotype was counted between two and nine times. A read error may explain this, as a much larger clone is one base away. DNA for the CDR3: TGTGCCTGCAGTTCCGGGACACCGAATGAGCAGTTCTTC. Translated: CACSSGTPNEQFF. V and J are TRBV12-3 or TRBV12-4 and TRBJ2-1, with a possible D match to TRBD1 (6 bases). The CDR3 is 13 residues long.

This chain links TRBV28 with TRBJ2-7, with a possible D match to TRBD2 (6 bases). Germline V gene sequence: CDR1 MDHEN, CDR2 SYDVKM. The CDR3 spans 16 residues. V lost 3 bases, J lost 1 base, and 16 bases lay in between. The CDR3, as DNA: TGTGCCAGCAGTTTTCCGCGCGGCCTAGCGTCCTACGAGCAGTACTTC. This encodes CASSFPRGLASYEQYF.

This clonotype was seen repeatedly, ten times or more. The chain combines TRBV7-2 with TRBJ2-7; 10 bases map to TRBD1. J was trimmed by 6 bases and V by 5 bases; bases with no gene match: 10. CDR1 is SGHTA and CDR2 is FQGNSA in the germline V gene. CDR3 length: 15 amino acids. The CDR3 spells CASSLGQGGFSEQYF. Here the CDR3 DNA reads TGTGCCAGCAGCCTAGGACAGGGGGGCTTTAGCGAGCAGTACTTC.

Worth noting for this clonotype: A much larger clonotype is one base distant, so this may be a read error. The V gene is TRBV6-4, the J gene TRBJ2-7; 7 bases map to TRBD1. This CDR3 spans 15 amino acids. Germline CDR1 is MRHNA and CDR2 is SNTAGT. The V gene end was trimmed by 2 bases and the J gene end by 7 bases; junction bases not matched to a gene: 11. CDR3 nucleotides: TGTGCCAGCAGTGACATTGGGACAGCCTACAATGAGCAGTACTTC. Protein: CASSDIGTAYNEQYF.

V usage is TRBV20-1 and J usage is TRBJ2-5; 8 nucleotides match TRBD1. The J call is in doubt because the DNA end fits TRBJ2-7 better. The CDR3 runs to 14 residues. Germline loops: CDR1 DFQATT, CDR2 SNEGSKA (reference sequence). Written as DNA, the CDR3 is TGCAGTGCTAGAGATTTCCAGGGACAGGACGAGCAGTACTTC. This sequence encodes CSARDFQGQDEQYF.

This clonotype was seen more than once but under ten times. This chain uses TRBV19 with TRBJ1-2, with D hard to call. This CDR3 comprises 13 residues. Trimming took off 7 bases at V and 7 bases at J, with 16 bases between the two ends. From germline, CDR1 is LNHDA and CDR2 SQIVND (reference sequence). The CDR3, as DNA: TGTGCCAGTACCTGGGCAAACTTCGGTGGCTACACCTTC. Protein: CASTWANFGGYTF.

This clonotype was seen at least ten times. This chain uses TRBV18 with TRBJ2-6; D not certain. Trimming removed 2 bases at V and 11 bases at J, with 16 bases between. This CDR3 is built from 15 residues. CDR1 KGHSH and CDR2 LQKENI come from the germline V gene. The CDR3 is CASSPNQPPTDVLTF. Written as DNA, the CDR3 is TGTGCCAGCTCACCAAACCAGCCACCCACTGACGTCCTGACTTTC.

This clonotype appeared many times. The chain recombines TRBV6-1 with TRBJ2-3; no reliable D call. This CDR3 is built from 12 residues. The germline V and J ends were trimmed by 5 bases and 3 bases, with 6 bases remaining between them. The V gene's germline CDR1 is MNHNS and CDR2 SASEGT. CDR3 region: CASSHRTDTQYF. CDR3 nucleotides: TGTGCCAGCAGTCATCGGACAGATACGCAGTATTTT.

For the CDR3, the DNA is TGTGCCAGCAGAGTCGGGGACTATGGCTACACCTTC. Translated, it gives CASRVGDYGYTF. The chain combines TRBV6-2 or TRBV6-3 with TRBJ1-2, with no clear D. The CDR3 runs 12 residues. The germline V and J ends were trimmed by 6 bases and 3 bases, with 8 bases remaining between them. Germline lookup yields CDR1 MNHEY and CDR2 SVGEGT.

Note on this clonotype: A read error may explain this, as a much larger clone is one base away. The rearrangement links TRBV3-1 to TRBJ2-4, with no clear D. TRBJ2-5 explains the end of the DNA better; the J call may be wrong. The CDR3 is made up of 14 amino acids. CDR1 LGHDT and CDR2 YNNKEL come from the germline V gene (reference sequence). The CDR3 loop reads CASSQAGIHETQYF. The CDR3 DNA reads as TGTGCCAGCAGCCAAGCAGGTATCCACGAGACCCAGTACTTC.

The chain is built from TRBV12-3 or TRBV12-4 and TRBJ2-7; D possibly matches TRBD1 or TRBD2 (6 bases each). There are 14 residues in the CDR3. Trimming stripped 3 bases from V and 10 bases from J, with 19 bases between. This CDR3 reads CASSLRGAGEAQYF. CDR3 sequence (DNA): TGTGCCAGCAGTTTGAGAGGGGCAGGGGAGGCCCAGTACTTC.

This clonotype has just a few counts. The chain has TRBV11-2 and TRBJ2-5; weak D call: TRBD1 (6 bases). Germline CDR1 reads SGHAT; CDR2 reads FQNNGV. The CDR3 contains 16 residues. Trimming removed 5 bases at V and 2 bases at J, with 18 bases between. This CDR3 reads CASSRPLGTLQETQYF. DNA for the CDR3: TGTGCCAGCAGCCGACCTCTAGGGACACTTCAAGAGACCCAGTACTTC.